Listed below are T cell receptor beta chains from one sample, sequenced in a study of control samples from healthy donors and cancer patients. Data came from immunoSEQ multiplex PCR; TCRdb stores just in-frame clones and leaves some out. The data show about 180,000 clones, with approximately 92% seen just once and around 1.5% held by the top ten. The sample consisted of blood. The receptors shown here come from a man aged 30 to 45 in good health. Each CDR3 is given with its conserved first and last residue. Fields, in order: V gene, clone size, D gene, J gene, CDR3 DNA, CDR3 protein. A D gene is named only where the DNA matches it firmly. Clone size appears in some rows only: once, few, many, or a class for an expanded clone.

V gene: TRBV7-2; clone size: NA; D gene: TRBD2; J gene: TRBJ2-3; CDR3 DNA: TGTGCCAGCAGCGCTGGGAGCGGGAGCCCCCCCACAGATACGCAGTATTTT; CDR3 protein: CASSAGSGSPPTDTQYF
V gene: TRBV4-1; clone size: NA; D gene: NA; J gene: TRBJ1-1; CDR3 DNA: TGCGCCAGCAGCCAAGTCAGCCCCCAGAACACTGAAGCTTTCTTT; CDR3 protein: CASSQVSPQNTEAFF
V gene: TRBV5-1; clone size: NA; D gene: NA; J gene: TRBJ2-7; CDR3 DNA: TGCGCCAGCAGCTTGTATGGATCCTACGAGCAGTACTTC; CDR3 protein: CASSLYGSYEQYF
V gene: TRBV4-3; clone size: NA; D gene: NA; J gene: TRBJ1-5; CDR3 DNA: TGCGCCAGCAGCCAGGACATGACTTATAGCAATCAGCCCCAGCATTTT; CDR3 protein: CASSQDMTYSNQPQHF
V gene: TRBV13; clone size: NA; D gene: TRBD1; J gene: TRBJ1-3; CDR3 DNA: TGTGCCAGCAGCTTACGGGGACAGGACCTCTCTGGAAACACCATATATTTT; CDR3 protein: CASSLRGQDLSGNTIYF
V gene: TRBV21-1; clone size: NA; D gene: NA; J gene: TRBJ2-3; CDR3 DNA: TGTGCCAGCACCCCGGGACACCAATCTAGCGGGAGGGCCCTAGATACGCAGTATTTT; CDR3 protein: CASTPGHQSSGRALDTQYF
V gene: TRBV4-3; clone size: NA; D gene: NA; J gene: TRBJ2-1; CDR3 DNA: TGCGCCAGCAGCCAAGATGAGGGTGCCTACAATGAGCAGTTCTTC; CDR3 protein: CASSQDEGAYNEQFF
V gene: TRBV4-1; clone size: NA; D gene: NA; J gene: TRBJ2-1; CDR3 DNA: TGCGCCAGCAGGTCTTACAATGAGCAGTTCTTC; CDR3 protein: CASRSYNEQFF
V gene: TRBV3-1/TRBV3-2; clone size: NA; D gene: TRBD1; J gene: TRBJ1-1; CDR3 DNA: TGTGCCAGCAGCCAAGATCCAGGGGGGAACACTGAAGCTTTCTTT; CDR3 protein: CASSQDPGGNTEAFF
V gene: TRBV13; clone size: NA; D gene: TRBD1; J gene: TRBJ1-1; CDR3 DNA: TGTGCCAGCAGCTCATCCCGGGACAGGGGGTGGCTGCACACTGAAGCTTTCTTT; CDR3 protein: CASSSSRDRGWLHTEAFF
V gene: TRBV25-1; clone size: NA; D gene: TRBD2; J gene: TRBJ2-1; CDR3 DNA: TGTGCCAGCAGTGGAACCGGGACTAGCGGGAGGTCCTACAATGAGCAGTTCTTC; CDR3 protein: CASSGTGTSGRSYNEQFF
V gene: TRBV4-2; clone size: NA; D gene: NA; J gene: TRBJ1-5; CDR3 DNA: TGTGCCAGCAGCCAAGGGTACACCTATAGCAATCAGCCCCAGCATTTT; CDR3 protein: CASSQGYTYSNQPQHF
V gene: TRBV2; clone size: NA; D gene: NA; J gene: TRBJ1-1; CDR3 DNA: TGTGCCAGCAGTGAATGGGAAAGGGGAGAAGCTTTCTTT; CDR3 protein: CASSEWERGEAFF
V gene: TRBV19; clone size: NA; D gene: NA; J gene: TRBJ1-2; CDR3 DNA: TGTGCCAGTAGTGTGGGACTTCGAGGGGACTATGGCTACACCTTC; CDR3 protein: CASSVGLRGDYGYTF
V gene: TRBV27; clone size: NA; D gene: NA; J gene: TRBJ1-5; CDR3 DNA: TGTGCCAGCGCCCATGGGACCGCCCAGCCCCAGCATTTT; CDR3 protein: CASAHGTAQPQHF
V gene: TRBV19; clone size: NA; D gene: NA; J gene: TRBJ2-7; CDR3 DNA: TGTGCCAGTAGTAAGATGAGCGGAAGCCCCTCCTACGAGCAGTACTTC; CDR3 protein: CASSKMSGSPSYEQYF
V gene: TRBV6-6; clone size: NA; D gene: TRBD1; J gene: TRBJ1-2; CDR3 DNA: TGTGCCAGCAGTCCCCCCCGGGACAGGGCTAACTATGGCTACACCTTC; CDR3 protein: CASSPPRDRANYGYTF
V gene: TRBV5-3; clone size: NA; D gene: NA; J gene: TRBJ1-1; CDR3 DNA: TGTGCCAGAAGGCCGGACTGTGTAGGGGCTGAAGCTTTCTTT; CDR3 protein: CARRPDCVGAEAFF
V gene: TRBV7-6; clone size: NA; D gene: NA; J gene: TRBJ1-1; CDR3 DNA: TGTGCCAGCAGCTTAGGGACAAACACTGAAGCTTTCTTT; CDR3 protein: CASSLGTNTEAFF
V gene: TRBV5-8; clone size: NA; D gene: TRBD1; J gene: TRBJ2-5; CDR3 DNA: TGTGCCAGCAGCTTGGCCTACAGGGGGACCCAAGAGACCCAGTACTTC; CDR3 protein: CASSLAYRGTQETQYF
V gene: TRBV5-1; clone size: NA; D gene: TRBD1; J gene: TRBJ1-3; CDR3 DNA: TGCGCCAGCACCGAACAGGGGGCGAGCTCTGGAAACACCATATATTTT; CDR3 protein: CASTEQGASSGNTIYF
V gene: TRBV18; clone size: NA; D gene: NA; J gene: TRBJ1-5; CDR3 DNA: TGTGCCAGCTCACCAGGGCCGGGGCAGCCCCAGCATTTT; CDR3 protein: CASSPGPGQPQHF
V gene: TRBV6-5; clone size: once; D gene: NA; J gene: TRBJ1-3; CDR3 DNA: TGTGCCAGCAGCCGGACGGTTCCCTCTGGAAACACCATATATTTT; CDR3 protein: CASSRTVPSGNTIYF
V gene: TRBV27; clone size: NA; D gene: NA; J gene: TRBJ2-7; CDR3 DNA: TGTGCCAGCAAAGGGATTTCCTACGAGCAGTACTTC; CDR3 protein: CASKGISYEQYF
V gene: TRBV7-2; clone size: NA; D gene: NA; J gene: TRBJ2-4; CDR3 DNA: TGTGCCAGCAGCCAGAGCCCTAGGTGGGGCAAAAACATTCAGTACTTC; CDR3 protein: CASSQSPRWGKNIQYF
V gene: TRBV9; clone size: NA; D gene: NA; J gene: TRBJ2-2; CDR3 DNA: TGTGCCAGCAGCGTAGACCACACCGGGGAGCTGTTTTTT; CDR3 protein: CASSVDHTGELFF
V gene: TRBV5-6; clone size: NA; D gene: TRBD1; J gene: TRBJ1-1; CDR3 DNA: TGTGCCAGCAGTTTGTACCCTACAGGGGGCACTGAAGCTTTCTTT; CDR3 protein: CASSLYPTGGTEAFF
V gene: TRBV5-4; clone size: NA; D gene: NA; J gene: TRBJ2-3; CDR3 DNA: TGTGCCAGCAGCTTGGGGGGCCGGGGGGCGGCGGGCACAGATACGCAGTATTTT; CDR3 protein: CASSLGGRGAAGTDTQYF
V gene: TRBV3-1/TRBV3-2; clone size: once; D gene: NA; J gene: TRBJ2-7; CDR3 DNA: TGTGCCAGCAGCCAAGGGACAGTCTACGAGCAGTACTTC; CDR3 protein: CASSQGTVYEQYF
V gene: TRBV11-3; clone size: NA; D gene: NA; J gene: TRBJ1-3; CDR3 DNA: TGTGCCAGCAGCCCCGAAGCCCAGGGACCGCTCTCTGGAAACACCATATATTTT; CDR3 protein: CASSPEAQGPLSGNTIYF
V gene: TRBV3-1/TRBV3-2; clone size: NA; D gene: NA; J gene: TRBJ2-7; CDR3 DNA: TGTGCCAGCAGCCAAGTGGTGGGTGTTCTAGCCCCCGGCTACGAGCAGTACTTC; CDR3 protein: CASSQVVGVLAPGYEQYF
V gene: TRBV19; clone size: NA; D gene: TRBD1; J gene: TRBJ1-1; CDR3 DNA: TGTGCCAGTAGTATCGGACAGGGGACGAGGAGCACTGAAGCTTTCTTT; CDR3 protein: CASSIGQGTRSTEAFF
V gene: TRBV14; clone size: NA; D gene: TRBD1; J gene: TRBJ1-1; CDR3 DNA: TGTGCCAGCAGCCCGACAGGGGGGAGGACTGAAGCTTTCTTT; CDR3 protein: CASSPTGGRTEAFF
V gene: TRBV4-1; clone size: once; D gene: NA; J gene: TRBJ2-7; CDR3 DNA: TGCGCCAGCAGCCCCGGGCCGGCCTACGAGCAGTACTTC; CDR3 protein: CASSPGPAYEQYF
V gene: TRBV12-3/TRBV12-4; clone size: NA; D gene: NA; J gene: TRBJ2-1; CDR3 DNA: TGTGCCAGCACCAACAGACTAAACAATGAGCAGTTCTTC; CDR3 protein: CASTNRLNNEQFF
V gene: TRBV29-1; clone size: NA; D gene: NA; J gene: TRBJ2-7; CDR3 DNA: TGCAGCGTTGTCGGGGGGCGCCGGTACGAGCAGTACTTC; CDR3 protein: CSVVGGRRYEQYF
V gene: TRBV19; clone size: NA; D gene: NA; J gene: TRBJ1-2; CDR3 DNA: TGTGCCAGTAGTATAGATCAGGGGAACTATGGCTACACCTTC; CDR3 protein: CASSIDQGNYGYTF
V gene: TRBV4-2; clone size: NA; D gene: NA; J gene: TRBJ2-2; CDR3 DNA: TGTGCCAGCAGCCCGGCTGACTCTGGCACCGGGGAGCTGTTTTTT; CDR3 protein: CASSPADSGTGELFF
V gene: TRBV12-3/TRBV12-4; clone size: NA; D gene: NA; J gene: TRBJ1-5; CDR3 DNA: TGTGCCAGCACATTACCCTCGGAGCCCCAGCATTTT; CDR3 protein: CASTLPSEPQHF
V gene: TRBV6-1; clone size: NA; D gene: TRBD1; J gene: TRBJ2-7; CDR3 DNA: TGTGCCAGCAGCCCGGGACAGGGAATGAACGAGCAGTACTTC; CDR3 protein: CASSPGQGMNEQYF
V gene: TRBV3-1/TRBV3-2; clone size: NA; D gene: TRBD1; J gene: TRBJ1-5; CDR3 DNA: TGTGCCAGCAGCCAATCGGACAGGGACAATCAGCCCCAGCATTTT; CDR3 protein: CASSQSDRDNQPQHF
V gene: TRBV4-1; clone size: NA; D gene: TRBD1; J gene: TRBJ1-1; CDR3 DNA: TGCGCCAGCAGCCATTCGGGACAGACTATGAACACTGAAGCTTTCTTT; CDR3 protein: CASSHSGQTMNTEAFF
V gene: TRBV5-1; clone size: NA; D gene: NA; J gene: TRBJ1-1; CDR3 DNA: TGCGCCAGCAGCGAGGGATCGAACACTGAAGCTTTCTTT; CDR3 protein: CASSEGSNTEAFF
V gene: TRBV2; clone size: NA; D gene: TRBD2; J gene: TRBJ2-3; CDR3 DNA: TGTGCCAGCAGTGAAGGGACTAGCGGGGGCCGGAATACGCAGTATTTT; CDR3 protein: CASSEGTSGGRNTQYF
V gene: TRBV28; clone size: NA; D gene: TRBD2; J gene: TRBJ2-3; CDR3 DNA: TGTGCCGGCCGGACTAGCGGGAGGGGGGATGCGCAGTATTTT; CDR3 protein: CAGRTSGRGDAQYF
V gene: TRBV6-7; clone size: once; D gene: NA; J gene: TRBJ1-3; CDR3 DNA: TGTGCCAGCAGTTACTGTAGGGATGGAAACACCATATATTTT; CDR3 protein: CASSYCRDGNTIYF
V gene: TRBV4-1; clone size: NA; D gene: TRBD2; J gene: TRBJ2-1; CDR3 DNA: TGCGCCAGCAGCTCCCTAGCGGGAGGGGTCAATGAGCAGTTCTTC; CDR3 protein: CASSSLAGGVNEQFF
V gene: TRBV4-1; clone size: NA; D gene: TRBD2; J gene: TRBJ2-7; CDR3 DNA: TGCGCCAGCAGCCAAGCCGCGACTAGCGGGACCTACGAGCAGTACTTC; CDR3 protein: CASSQAATSGTYEQYF
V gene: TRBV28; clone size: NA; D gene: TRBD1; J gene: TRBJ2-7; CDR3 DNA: TGTGCCAGCGGCTCCAGGGGGCCCTACGAGCAGTACTTC; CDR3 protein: CASGSRGPYEQYF
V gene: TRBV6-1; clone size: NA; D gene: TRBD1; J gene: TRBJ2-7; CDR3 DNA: TGTGCCAGCAGTGAAGTGACAGGGGGCTACGAGCAGTACTTC; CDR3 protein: CASSEVTGGYEQYF
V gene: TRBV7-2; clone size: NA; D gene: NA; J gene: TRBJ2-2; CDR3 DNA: TGTGCCAGCAGCTTCTGGGGTACCGGGGAGCTGTTTTTT; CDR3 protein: CASSFWGTGELFF
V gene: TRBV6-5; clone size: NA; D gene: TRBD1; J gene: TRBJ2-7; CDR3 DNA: TGTGCCAGCAGTCACCGACAGGGAATCAGCTACGAGCAGTACTTC; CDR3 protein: CASSHRQGISYEQYF
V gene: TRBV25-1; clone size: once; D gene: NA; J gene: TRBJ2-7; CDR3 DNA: TGTGCCAGCAGTGAATTCGGACACTCCTACGAGCAGTACTTC; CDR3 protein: CASSEFGHSYEQYF
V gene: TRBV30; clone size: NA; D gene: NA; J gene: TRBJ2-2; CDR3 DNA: TGTGCCTGGAACAGGGAGAACACCGGGGAGCTGTTTTTT; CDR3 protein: CAWNRENTGELFF
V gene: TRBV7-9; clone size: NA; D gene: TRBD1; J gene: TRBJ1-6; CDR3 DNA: TGTGCCAGCAGCCGATTTCAGGGGGGGGATTCACCCCTCCACTTT; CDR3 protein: CASSRFQGGDSPLHF
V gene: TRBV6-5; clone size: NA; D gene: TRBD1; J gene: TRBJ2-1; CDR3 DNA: TGTGCCAGCAGTCCCCGGGACAGGGGAGGGCATGAGCAGTTCTTC; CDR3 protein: CASSPRDRGGHEQFF
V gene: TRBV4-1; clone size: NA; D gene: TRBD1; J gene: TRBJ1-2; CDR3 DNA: TGCGCCAGCAGCCGCCGACAGGGGAACTATGGCTACACCTTC; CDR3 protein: CASSRRQGNYGYTF